Presented here are 29 T cell receptor beta chains from one specimen sequenced in a study of blood T cell repertoires in COVID-19. The assay was immunoSEQ multiplex PCR, and TCRdb's table has in-frame clones only and misses some. The table lists some 78,000 clones, around 89% of them singletons. Source material: peripheral blood. The receptors were sampled from an older man with active or convalescent COVID-19.

This clone came up a few times. V and J are TRBV7-2 and TRBJ1-4; D remains unclear. Trimming removed 1 base from V and 6 bases from J, with 12 bases in between. The CDR3 length is 15 residues. Per the germline V gene, CDR1 is SGHTA and CDR2 is FQGNSA. The CDR3 DNA reads TGTGCCAGCAGCTTAGTGGGAGGGTTTTATGAAAAACTGTTTTTT. This codes for CASSLVGGFYEKLFF.

This chain links TRBV6-5 with TRBJ1-5; 9 bases agree with TRBD1. This CDR3 spans 13 amino acids. The J segment lost 3 bases and the V segment lost 8 bases, leaving 2 bases of the junction unmatched. The germline V gene has CDR1 MNHEY and CDR2 SVGAGI. CDR3 nucleotides: TGTGCCAGCCGGACAGGGGACAATCAGCCCCAGCATTTT. It is translated as CASRTGDNQPQHF.

The rearrangement uses TRBV6-5 and TRBJ2-7, with 9 bases lining up with TRBD1. The CDR3 spans 15 residues. Trimming removed 2 bases from V and 3 bases from J; junction bases left unmatched: 5. The germline gives CDR1 MNHEY, CDR2 SVGAGI. CDR3 coding DNA: TGTGCCAGCAGTTACCGAGGACAGGGGAACTACGAGCAGTACTTC. Translation gives CASSYRGQGNYEQYF.

The chain carries TRBV5-5 and TRBJ1-4; D not resolved. V was shortened by 2 bases and J by 8 bases, with 19 bases between the two germline ends. In germline, CDR1 is SGHKS, CDR2 YYEKEE (reference sequence). The CDR3 consists of 16 residues. The CDR3 region is CASSLEPSRLREKLFF. The CDR3 nucleotides are TGTGCCAGCAGCTTAGAACCGTCTAGGTTAAGGGAAAAACTGTTTTTT.

This rearrangement joins TRBV9 to TRBJ1-2, with 8 nucleotides matching TRBD1. Germline V gene lookup returns CDR1 SGDLS and CDR2 YYNGEE. The CDR3 extends over 14 amino acids. Trimming at V came to 0 bases and at J to 8 bases, leaving 6 bases not matched to a gene. The CDR3 bases are TGTGCCAGCAGCGTAGCCCCCGACAGGGGAGGCTACACCTTC. Protein: CASSVAPDRGGYTF.

V usage is TRBV3-1 (or the pseudogene TRBV3-2) and J usage is TRBJ1-2, with D possibly TRBD1 on 6 matching bases. Germline V gives CDR1 LGHDT, CDR2 YNNKEL (reference sequence). Trimming pared 2 bases from V and 8 bases from J, leaving 15 bases between. The length of the CDR3 is 14 residues. CDR3 residues: CASSQRGSEFGYTF. CDR3 sequence (DNA): TGTGCCAGCAGCCAAAGGGGGAGCGAATTCGGCTACACCTTC.

The chain has TRBV7-8 and TRBJ1-3, with D perhaps TRBD1 (5 bases). This CDR3 has 16 residues. Trimming left V 5 bases short and J 0 bases short, with 14 bases between. Germline V gives CDR1 SGHVS, CDR2 FQNEAQ. CDR3 DNA sequence: TGTGCCAGCAGCCCCCTGACAGTAACCTCTGGAAACACCATATATTTT. Translation: CASSPLTVTSGNTIYF.

This clone was counted a single time. This chain joins TRBV5-1 and TRBJ1-4; 9 bases map to TRBD1. Germline values: CDR1 SGHRS, CDR2 YFSETQ. Germline trimming cut 0 bases from V and 5 bases from J; bases unmatched to any gene: 5. The CDR3 runs to 16 residues. The CDR3 here is CASSLVGTGLNEKLFF. The CDR3 DNA reads TGCGCCAGCAGCTTGGTAGGGACAGGGCTAAATGAAAAACTGTTTTTT.

In DNA, the CDR3 is TGTGCCAGCTCCCGAAACGGGGGAGAGGGGACTGAAGCTTTCTTT. Translation gives CASSRNGGEGTEAFF. V usage is TRBV18 and J usage is TRBJ1-1, with a possible D match to TRBD1 (5 bases). The V end was cut by 6 bases, the J end by 5 bases, with 19 bases between. Per the germline V gene, CDR1 is KGHSH and CDR2 is LQKENI. This CDR3 spans 15 amino acids.

V usage is TRBV23-1 and J usage is TRBJ2-7; 7 bases map to TRBD1. TRBV23-1 is reported as an ORF; its role is uncertain. This CDR3 comprises 17 residues. Germline trimming cut 2 bases from V and 2 bases from J; bases unmatched to any gene: 12. The CDR3 region has the DNA TGCGCCAGCAGTCAACCCCTGACAGGGTCCATACCCTACGAGCAGTACTTC. Translation: CASSQPLTGSIPYEQYF.

The V gene is TRBV28, the J gene TRBJ2-7, with a weak D call TRBD2 (7 bases). The CDR3 sequence is 14 residues long. V lost 3 bases, J lost 2 bases, and 11 bases lay in between. The germline gives CDR1 MDHEN, CDR2 SYDVKM. In DNA, the CDR3 is TGTGCCAGCAGTTTGCGGGGGCCCACCTACGAGCAGTACTTC. As protein: CASSLRGPTYEQYF.

The rearrangement uses TRBV15 and TRBJ2-3, with TRBD2 matching 13 bases. J gave up 0 bases and V 5 bases, and 5 bases lay outside the gene matches. Germline V CDR1 and CDR2: LNHNV, YYDKDF (reference sequence). The CDR3 spans 17 residues. The CDR3 is CATSGTSGATSTDTQYF. For the CDR3, the DNA is TGTGCCACCAGCGGGACTAGCGGGGCAACTAGCACAGATACGCAGTATTTT.

This clone was counted once. The rearrangement uses TRBV4-3 and TRBJ1-6; perhaps TRBD1 as D (6 bases). The CDR3 consists of 18 residues. Trimming stripped 0 bases from V and 9 bases from J, with 21 bases between. Germline V CDR1 and CDR2: LGHNA, YSLEER. The CDR3 DNA follows: TGCGCCAGCAGCCAAGACCTGTCAGGGGCGAATATCGGTTCACCCCTCCACTTT. Translation gives CASSQDLSGANIGSPLHF.

This chain joins TRBV4-1 and TRBJ2-6; D unclear. This CDR3 has 15 amino acids. V was cut by 3 bases and J by 2 bases, with 8 bases left in between. Germline assignment: CDR1 MGHRA and CDR2 YSYEKL. The CDR3 DNA reads TGCGCCAGCAGCCATAGCCTAACTGGGGCCAACGTCCTGACTTTC. This codes for CASSHSLTGANVLTF.

The rearrangement links TRBV6-2 or TRBV6-3 to TRBJ2-7; no clear D gene. CDR1 and CDR2 (germline): MNHEY, SVGEGT. Trimming cost V 6 bases and J 0 bases, with 21 bases left between them. The CDR3 totals 17 residues. The CDR3 region has the DNA TGTGCCAGCAGCCTCCCCACTCCGACGTCTAGCTCCTACGAGCAGTACTTC. This encodes CASSLPTPTSSSYEQYF.

This chain uses TRBV3-1 (or the pseudogene TRBV3-2) with TRBJ2-2, with D uncertain. Germline values: CDR1 LGHDT, CDR2 YNNKEL (reference sequence). The CDR3 is 13 residues long. V shed 2 bases and J shed 5 bases, with 6 bases lying between them. The CDR3 loop is CASSQTETGELFF. CDR3 coding DNA: TGTGCCAGCAGCCAAACTGAAACCGGGGAGCTGTTTTTT.

This chain links TRBV19 with TRBJ1-5, with D maybe TRBD1 (5 bases). There are 17 residues in the CDR3. In germline, CDR1 is LNHDA, CDR2 SQIVND (reference sequence). The V end lost 5 bases, the J end lost 0 bases, and 17 bases lay between the germline ends. CDR3 sequence: CASSWGWRVDSNQPQHF. The CDR3 DNA reads as TGTGCCAGTAGTTGGGGCTGGAGGGTAGATAGCAATCAGCCCCAGCATTTT.

The chain links TRBV30 to TRBJ2-2, with D possibly matching TRBD1 (6 bases). Trimming shortened V by 0 bases and J by 1 base, and 15 bases separated the two germline ends. The germline V gene encodes CDR1 GTSNPN and CDR2 SVGIG (reference sequence). This CDR3 spans 17 amino acids. In DNA form, the CDR3 reads TGTGCCTGGAGTGTACGTTTCATAGGGGGGAACACCGGGGAGCTGTTTTTT. It is translated as CAWSVRFIGGNTGELFF.

The V gene is TRBV7-2, the J gene TRBJ2-1, with no clear D. The CDR3 extends over 13 amino acids. Germline-derived CDR1 and CDR2 are SGHTA and FQGNSA. V lost 2 bases and J 10 bases, leaving 12 bases between the germline ends. The CDR3, as DNA: TGTGCCAGCAGCTTATGGTCATCTGCGGAGCAGTTCTTC. Its protein is CASSLWSSAEQFF.

The chain recombines TRBV6-5 with TRBJ1-1; 7 bases map to TRBD1. Unmatched junction bases numbered 9, after V lost 6 bases and J lost 2 bases. The CDR3 has 15 amino acids. CDR1 is MNHEY, CDR2 SVGAGI, per germline. CDR3 region: CASSLWTGANTEAFF. For the CDR3, the DNA is TGTGCCAGCAGCTTGTGGACAGGAGCCAACACTGAAGCTTTCTTT.

V and J are TRBV7-9 and TRBJ1-1; 7 bases align to TRBD1. V was clipped by 5 bases and J by 4 bases; unmatched bases: 7. Germline-derived CDR1 and CDR2 are SEHNR and FQNEAQ (reference sequence). The CDR3 totals 14 residues. In DNA, the CDR3 is TGTGCCAGCAGCCTCGACAGGGCGGTCACTGAAGCTTTCTTT. Protein product: CASSLDRAVTEAFF.

The chain couples TRBV6-5 to TRBJ1-1; a possible D gene is TRBD1 (5 bases). V was shortened by 2 bases and J by 4 bases, with 8 bases between the two germline ends. CDR1 MNHEY and CDR2 SVGAGI come from the germline V gene. The CDR3 loop spans 13 amino acids. The CDR3 bases are TGTGCCAGCAGTTACGGGGCCGGCACTGAAGCTTTCTTT. Its translation is CASSYGAGTEAFF.

The J gene is TRBJ1-1, the V gene TRBV7-2; maybe TRBD1 (6 bases). The V end was cut by 7 bases, the J end by 3 bases, with 15 bases between. This CDR3 is built from 14 residues. Germline V gene sequence: CDR1 SGHTA, CDR2 FQGNSA. The CDR3 DNA reads as TGTGCCAGCACCGCCAGGGGTGGGTACACTGAAGCTTTCTTT. Residues: CASTARGGYTEAFF.

V is TRBV5-4 and J is TRBJ2-7; no definite D call. The germline V gene has CDR1 SGHNT and CDR2 YYREEE (reference sequence). The V gene lost 0 bases and the J gene lost 4 bases, with 11 bases spanning the gap. The CDR3 has 14 residues. CDR3 residues: CASSLAVAPYEQYF. In nucleotides, the CDR3 is TGTGCCAGCAGCTTGGCGGTAGCCCCATACGAGCAGTACTTC.

The rearrangement joins TRBV11-2 to TRBJ1-3; possible D gene TRBD1, 5 bases. The ends were cut back, 5 bases at V and 0 bases at J, with 20 bases in the middle. The length of the CDR3 is 18 residues. Germline CDR1 SGHAT, CDR2 FQNNGV. The CDR3 DNA reads TGTGCCAGCAGCCTCGTCGTGGGGCGCCGGAACTCTGGAAACACCATATATTTT. The encoded protein is CASSLVVGRRNSGNTIYF.

J is TRBJ2-2 and V is TRBV5-1; the match to TRBD2 covers 7 bases. The germline V gene encodes CDR1 SGHRS and CDR2 YFSETQ. The length of the CDR3 is 15 residues. V shed 5 bases and J 0 bases; nucleotides not matched to a gene: 4. The CDR3 spells CASRMGLSNTGELFF. The CDR3 coding sequence is TGCGCCAGCAGGATGGGACTATCGAACACCGGGGAGCTGTTTTTT.

The gene calls are TRBV5-4 and TRBJ2-7, with D possibly being TRBD2 (5 bases). Between the trimmed V and J ends, which lost 1 base and 3 bases, there was a span of 11 bases. The germline gives CDR1 SGHNT, CDR2 YYREEE (reference sequence). The CDR3 has 14 residues. This CDR3 reads CASSLRGMDYEQYF. The CDR3 DNA sequence: TGTGCCAGCAGCTTGAGAGGGATGGACTACGAGCAGTACTTC.

This chain joins TRBV4-1 and TRBJ1-5, with D uncertain. The germline gives CDR1 MGHRA, CDR2 YSYEKL. V lost 1 base to trimming and J lost 6 bases, with 13 bases between them. CDR3 length equals 15 residues. CDR3 sequence: CASSQVPGIGQPQHF. The CDR3 DNA reads TGCGCCAGCAGCCAAGTCCCGGGGATCGGTCAGCCCCAGCATTTT.

This chain links TRBV19 with TRBJ2-5; D perhaps matches TRBD2 (6 bases). This CDR3 is 14 amino acids long. CDR1 is LNHDA, CDR2 SQIVND, per germline (reference sequence). Trimming cost V 5 bases and J 6 bases, with 16 bases left between them. The chain's CDR3 is CASSQRGGAQTQYF. DNA for the CDR3: TGTGCCAGTAGTCAGCGCGGCGGGGCGCAGACCCAGTACTTC.